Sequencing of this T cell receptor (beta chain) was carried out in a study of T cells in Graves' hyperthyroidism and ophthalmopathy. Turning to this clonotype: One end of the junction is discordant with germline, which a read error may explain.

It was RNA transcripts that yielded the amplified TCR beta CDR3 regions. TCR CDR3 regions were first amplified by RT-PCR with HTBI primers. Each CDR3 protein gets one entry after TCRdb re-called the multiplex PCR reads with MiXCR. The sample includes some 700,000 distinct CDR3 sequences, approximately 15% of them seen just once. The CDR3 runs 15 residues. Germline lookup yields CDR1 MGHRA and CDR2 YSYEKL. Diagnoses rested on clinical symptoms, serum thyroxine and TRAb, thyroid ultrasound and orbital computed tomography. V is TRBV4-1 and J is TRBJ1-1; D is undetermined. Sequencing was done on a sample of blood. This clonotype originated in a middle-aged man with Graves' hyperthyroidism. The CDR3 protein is CASSKDARVGTEAFF. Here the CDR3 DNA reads TGCGCCAGCAGCAAAGATGCTAGGGTAGGGACTGAAGCTTTCTTT.